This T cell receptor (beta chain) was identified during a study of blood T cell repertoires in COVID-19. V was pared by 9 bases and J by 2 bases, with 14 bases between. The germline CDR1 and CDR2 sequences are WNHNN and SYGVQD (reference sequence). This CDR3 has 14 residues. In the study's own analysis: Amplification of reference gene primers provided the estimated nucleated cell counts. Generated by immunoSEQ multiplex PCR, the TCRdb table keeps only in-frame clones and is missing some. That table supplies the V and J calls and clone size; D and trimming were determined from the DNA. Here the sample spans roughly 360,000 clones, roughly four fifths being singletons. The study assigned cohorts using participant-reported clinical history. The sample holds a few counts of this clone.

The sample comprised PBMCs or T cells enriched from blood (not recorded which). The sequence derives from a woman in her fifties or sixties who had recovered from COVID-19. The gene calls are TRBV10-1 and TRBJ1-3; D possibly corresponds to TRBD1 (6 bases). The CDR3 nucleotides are TGCGCCAGAATACAGGGATTTGCTGGAAACACCATATATTTT. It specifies CARIQGFAGNTIYF.